What follows describes a single TCR beta chain. All recovered Cohort 3 donors got two negative PCRs, got clearance, or saw symptom resolution. Data came from immunoSEQ multiplex PCR; TCRdb stores just in-frame clones and leaves some out. The data contain some 250,000 clones, 80% to 90% of them seen just once; the ten biggest clones take up 1.5% to 2%. The sample comes from a study of blood T cell repertoires in COVID-19. Turning to the study itself: Sites in the United States, Italy and Spain provided acute and convalescent COVID-19 samples. PBMCs, B-cell-depleted T cells, or T cells were the source of the cDNA or gDNA that made up the material.

V dropped 4 bases and J dropped 6; count of bases not matched to a gene: 4. CDR3 length equals 14 residues. CDR1 SGHNT and CDR2 YYREEE come from the germline V gene (reference sequence). The genes are TRBV5-4 and TRBJ2-2, with 9 bases matching TRBD1. Sequenced sample: PBMCs or T cells enriched from blood (not recorded which). This TCR was recovered from a woman in her 50s who had recovered from COVID-19. The CDR3 region has the DNA TGTGCCAGCAGCCGGACAGGGGAAGCCGGGGAGCTGTTTTTT. It encodes CASSRTGEAGELFF.